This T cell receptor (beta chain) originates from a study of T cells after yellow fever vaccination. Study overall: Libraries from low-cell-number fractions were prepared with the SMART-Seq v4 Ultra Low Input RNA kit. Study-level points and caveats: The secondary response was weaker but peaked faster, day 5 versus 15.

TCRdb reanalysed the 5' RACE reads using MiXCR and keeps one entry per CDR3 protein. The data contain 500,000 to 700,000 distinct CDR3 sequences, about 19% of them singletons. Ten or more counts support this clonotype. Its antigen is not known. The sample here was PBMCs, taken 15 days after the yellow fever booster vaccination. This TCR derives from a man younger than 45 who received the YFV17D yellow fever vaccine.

CDR3 coding DNA: TGTGCCAGCAGCAGGGTCACAGATACGCAGTATTTT. This sequence encodes CASSRVTDTQYF. V usage is TRBV12-3 or TRBV12-4 and J usage is TRBJ2-3; a weak D match, TRBD1 (5 bases). The CDR3 length is 12 residues. V was trimmed by 6 bases and J by 2 bases, leaving 6 bases between them.